A single sample is the source of the 14 T cell receptor beta chains below, sequenced in a study of regulatory T cells in long-lasting Graves disease (TCRdb year 2021). The time point label corresponds to: persistent/refractory GD, antithyroid drugs over 5 years with positive TRAb. For both TCR sequencing and RNA sequencing, RNA was extracted from PBMCs in TRIzol. The library was produced with multiplex PCR. TCRdb records Illumina HiSeq 4000 as the sequencer. iRepertoire HTBI primers and Arm-PCR amplification of CDR3 regions were used to construct TCR beta libraries. TCRdb reprocessed the public reads (quality trimming at Q25 with fastp, clone calling with MiXCR) and kept in-frame beta chains. Identical CDR3 protein sequences are pooled into one entry, listed with their most common genes and DNA. For this sample the table gives about 400,000 distinct CDR3 sequences, of which less than 25% were detected only once. The top ten clones comprise 20% of the sample.

The sample was peripheral blood mononuclear cells (PBMCs), taken when the disease was refractory, from a patient treated with antithyroid drugs. These receptors were taken from a female donor with Graves disease.

This clonotype was found a few times. V and J are TRBV19 and TRBJ2-7, with TRBD2 matching 8 bases. The ends lost 3 bases at V and 2 bases at J; junction bases unmatched: 6. Looked up from germline, CDR1 is LNHDA and CDR2 is SQIVND (reference sequence). The CDR3 spans 15 residues. The CDR3 bases are TGTGCCAGTAGTATTAGCAGCGGGAGTACCTACGAGCAGTACTTC. This sequence encodes CASSISSGSTYEQYF.

V usage is TRBV4-3 and J usage is TRBJ2-7; 8 bases map to TRBD1. After removal of 2 bases from V and 2 bases from J, the junction contained 2 bases not matched to a gene. CDR3 length: 14 residues. The germline gives CDR1 LGHNA, CDR2 YSLEER. In DNA, the CDR3 is TGCGCCAGCAGCCAATACAGGGGGACCTACGAGCAGTACTTC. Translated, it gives CASSQYRGTYEQYF.

This clonotype was seen at least ten times. The chain joins TRBV27 to TRBJ2-7; 7 nucleotides agree with TRBD1. This CDR3 contains 15 residues. V lost 6 bases and J lost 2; bases outside the gene matches: 10. CDR1 MNHEY and CDR2 SMNVEV come from the germline V gene (reference sequence). CDR3: CASSTTGLGAYEQYF. The DNA for the CDR3 is TGTGCCAGCAGCACGACAGGGCTAGGGGCCTACGAGCAGTACTTC.

There are many counts of this clonotype. V gene TRBV11-2 combines with J gene TRBJ2-2, with 14 bases matching TRBD2. The CDR3 contains 16 residues. V trimming: 4 bases; J trimming: 7 bases; junction bases outside the gene matches: 5. Germline assignment: CDR1 SGHAT and CDR2 FQNNGV. The CDR3 DNA sequence: TGTGCCAGCAGCTCCCGGACTAGCGGGAGGATCGGGGAGCTGTTTTTT. It specifies CASSSRTSGRIGELFF.

This clonotype was counted between two and nine times. The V call is TRBV6-1, the J call TRBJ2-2; D possibly corresponds to TRBD1 (6 bases). The V and J ends lost 7 bases and 0 bases respectively, with 21 bases between them. The CDR3 runs 18 residues. Germline lookup yields CDR1 MNHNS and CDR2 SASEGT. This CDR3 reads CASTLTPTGTTNTGELFF. The CDR3 DNA sequence: TGTGCCAGCACCCTAACCCCGACCGGGACAACGAACACCGGGGAGCTGTTTTTT.

The V call is TRBV29-1, the J call TRBJ2-7, with D perhaps matching TRBD1 or TRBD2 (5 bases each). The end of the DNA fits TRBJ2-5 better, so the J call may be wrong. Germline values: CDR1 SQVTM, CDR2 ANQGSEA. This CDR3 contains 15 residues. CDR3 DNA sequence: TGCAGCGTTGAAGGCCTAAGGGGAGATCGAGAGACCCAGTACTTC. It is translated as CSVEGLRGDRETQYF.

V and J are TRBV30 and TRBJ2-7, with no clear D. Germline CDR1 is GTSNPN and CDR2 is SVGIG (reference sequence). The V end lost 4 bases, the J end lost 6 bases, and 19 bases lay between the germline ends. CDR3 size: 14 residues. DNA of the CDR3: TGTGCCTGGACCCCACCCCCAGGTTCAGGCGAGCAGTACTTC. Residues: CAWTPPPGSGEQYF.

This clonotype was seen many times. The rearrangement uses TRBV10-3 and TRBJ2-5; 7 bases are a match to TRBD2. Germline V lookup: CDR1 ENHRY, CDR2 SYGVKD. This CDR3 region has 13 residues. With 10 bases clipped from V and 2 bases from J, the junction kept 7 bases outside the gene matches. The CDR3: CATQASGQETQYF. The CDR3 DNA sequence: TGTGCCACTCAGGCTAGCGGTCAAGAGACCCAGTACTTC.

This chain joins TRBV18 and TRBJ1-1; a weak D match, TRBD1 (6 bases). Germline V lookup: CDR1 KGHSH, CDR2 LQKENI. With 5 bases removed from V and 0 bases from J, the gap between germline ends came to 10 bases. The CDR3 runs 14 residues. CDR3 DNA: TGTGCCAGCTCAGAACAGGGCATGAACACTGAAGCTTTCTTT. It yields the protein CASSEQGMNTEAFF.

A few counts support this clonotype. V gene TRBV29-1 combines with J gene TRBJ1-2; D not certain. The V gene's germline CDR1 is SQVTM and CDR2 ANQGSEA. There are 14 residues in the CDR3. The germline V and J ends were trimmed by 8 bases and 0 bases, with 16 bases remaining between them. DNA for the CDR3: TGCAGCCATCGAACTCTGGGATCTAACTATGGCTACACCTTC. Translating gives CSHRTLGSNYGYTF.

This clonotype was counted a few times. The gene calls are TRBV27 and TRBJ1-5; the D is unclear. The CDR3 contains 16 residues. Trimming took 9 bases from V and 1 from J, leaving 19 bases between them. In germline, CDR1 is MNHEY, CDR2 SMNVEV (reference sequence). The CDR3 DNA reads as TGTGCCAGGGCCCTAGGGCCGCGGACGAGCAATCAGCCCCAGCATTTT. The encoded protein is CARALGPRTSNQPQHF.

The gene calls are TRBV6-5 and TRBJ2-3; the D is unclear. Trimming cost V 3 bases and J 4 bases, with 5 bases left between them. The CDR3 totals 12 residues. Per germline, CDR1 MNHEY and CDR2 SVGAGI. The CDR3 region has the DNA TGTGCCAGCAGTTATCTTGCAGATACGCAGTATTTT. Its protein product is CASSYLADTQYF.

The table lists this clonotype with a few counts. The chain joins TRBV7-2 to TRBJ2-5, with TRBD1 identical over 10 bases. V was pared by 0 bases and J by 5 bases, with 6 bases of the junction left unmatched. The CDR3 contains 16 residues. Looked up from germline, CDR1 is SGHTA and CDR2 is FQGNSA. As DNA, the CDR3 is TGTGCCAGCAGCTTAGCCGGACAGGGGGTCGGGGAGACCCAGTACTTC. Encoded protein: CASSLAGQGVGETQYF.

This chain uses TRBV7-2 with TRBJ1-6, with D possibly TRBD1 on 6 matching bases. Per the germline V gene, CDR1 is SGHTA and CDR2 is FQGNSA. The CDR3 has 18 amino acids. The ends were cut back, 1 base at V and 6 bases at J, with 19 bases in the middle. In nucleotides, the CDR3 is TGTGCCAGCAGCTTAGGCCCAACAGGGATGACCCCTAATTCACCCCTCCACTTT. Translating it yields CASSLGPTGMTPNSPLHF.